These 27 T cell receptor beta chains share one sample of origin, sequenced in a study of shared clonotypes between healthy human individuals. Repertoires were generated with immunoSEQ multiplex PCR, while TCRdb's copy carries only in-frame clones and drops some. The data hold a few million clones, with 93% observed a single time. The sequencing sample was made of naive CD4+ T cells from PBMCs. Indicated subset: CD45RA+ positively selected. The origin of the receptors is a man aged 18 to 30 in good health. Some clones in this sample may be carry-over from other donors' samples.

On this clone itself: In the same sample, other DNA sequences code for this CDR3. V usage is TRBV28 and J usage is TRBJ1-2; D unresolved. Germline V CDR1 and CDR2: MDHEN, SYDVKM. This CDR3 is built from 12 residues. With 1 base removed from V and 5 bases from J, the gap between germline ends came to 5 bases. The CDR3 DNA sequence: TGTGCCAGCAGTTTATCAGAGTATGGCTACACCTTC. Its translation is CASSLSEYGYTF.

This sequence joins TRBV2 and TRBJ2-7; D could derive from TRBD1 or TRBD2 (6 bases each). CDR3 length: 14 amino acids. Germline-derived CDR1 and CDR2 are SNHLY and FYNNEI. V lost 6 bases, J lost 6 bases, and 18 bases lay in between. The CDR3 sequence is CASSARRGAAEQYF. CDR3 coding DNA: TGTGCCAGCAGCGCCAGGAGGGGGGCCGCCGAGCAGTACTTC.

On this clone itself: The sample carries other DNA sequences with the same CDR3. CDR3 sequence: CASSIGAGVNEQYF. In DNA, the CDR3 is TGTGCCAGTAGTATCGGGGCAGGGGTGAACGAGCAGTACTTC. The chain combines TRBV19 with TRBJ2-7; D may be TRBD1 (6 bases). The CDR3 spans 14 residues. CDR1 and CDR2 from the germline V gene are LNHDA and SQIVND (reference sequence). Trimming removed 3 bases at V and 5 bases at J, with 14 bases between.

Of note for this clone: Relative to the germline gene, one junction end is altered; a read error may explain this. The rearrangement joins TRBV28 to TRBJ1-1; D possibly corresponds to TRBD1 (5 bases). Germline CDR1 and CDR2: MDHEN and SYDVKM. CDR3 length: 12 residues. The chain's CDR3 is CASSPPGTGVVF. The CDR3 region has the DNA TGTGCCAGCAGTCCCCCCGGCACAGGTGTAGTCTTT.

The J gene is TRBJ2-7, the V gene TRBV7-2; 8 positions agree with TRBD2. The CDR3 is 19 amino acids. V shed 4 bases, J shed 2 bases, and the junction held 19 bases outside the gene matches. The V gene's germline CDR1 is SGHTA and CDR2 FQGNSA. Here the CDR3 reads CASSSWMTSDTADPYEQYF. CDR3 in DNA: TGTGCCAGCAGCTCTTGGATGACTAGCGACACTGCCGACCCCTACGAGCAGTACTTC.

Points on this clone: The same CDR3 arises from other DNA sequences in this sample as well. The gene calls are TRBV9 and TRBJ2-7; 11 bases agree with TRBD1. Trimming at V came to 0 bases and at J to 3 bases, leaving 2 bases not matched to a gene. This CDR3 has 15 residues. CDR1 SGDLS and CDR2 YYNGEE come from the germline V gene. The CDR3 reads CASSVGGTGGYEQYF. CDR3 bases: TGTGCCAGCAGCGTAGGTGGGACAGGGGGCTACGAGCAGTACTTC.

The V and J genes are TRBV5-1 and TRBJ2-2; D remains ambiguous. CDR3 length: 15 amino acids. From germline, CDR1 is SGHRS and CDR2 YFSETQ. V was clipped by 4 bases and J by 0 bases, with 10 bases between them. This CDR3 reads CASSGNWANTGELFF. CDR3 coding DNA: TGCGCCAGCAGCGGTAACTGGGCGAACACCGGGGAGCTGTTTTTT.

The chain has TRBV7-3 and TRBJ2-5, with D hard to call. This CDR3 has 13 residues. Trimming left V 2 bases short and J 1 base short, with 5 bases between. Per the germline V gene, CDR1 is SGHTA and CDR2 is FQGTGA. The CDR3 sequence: CASSLLSQETQYF. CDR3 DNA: TGTGCCAGCAGCTTATTAAGCCAAGAGACCCAGTACTTC.

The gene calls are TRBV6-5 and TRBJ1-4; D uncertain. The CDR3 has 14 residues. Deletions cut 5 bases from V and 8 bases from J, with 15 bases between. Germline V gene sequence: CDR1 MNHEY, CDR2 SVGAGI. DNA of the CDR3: TGTGCCAGCAGTCGCAGTGGGGATAGGGAAAAACTGTTTTTT. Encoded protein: CASSRSGDREKLFF.

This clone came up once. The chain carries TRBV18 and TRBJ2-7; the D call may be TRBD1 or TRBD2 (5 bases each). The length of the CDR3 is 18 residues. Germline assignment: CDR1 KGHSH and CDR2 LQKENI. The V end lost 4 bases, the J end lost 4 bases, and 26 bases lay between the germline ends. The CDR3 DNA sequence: TGTGCCAGCTCACTGGGACGGACAAATTTTTTCTTGGATTACGAGCAGTACTTC. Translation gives CASSLGRTNFFLDYEQYF. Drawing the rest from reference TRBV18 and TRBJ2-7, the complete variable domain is NAGVMQNPRHLVRRRGQEARLRCSPMKGHSHVYWYRQLPEEGLKFMVYLQKENIIDESGMPKERFSAEFPKEGPSILRIQQVVRGDSAAYFCASSLGRTNFFLDYEQYFGPGTRLTVT.

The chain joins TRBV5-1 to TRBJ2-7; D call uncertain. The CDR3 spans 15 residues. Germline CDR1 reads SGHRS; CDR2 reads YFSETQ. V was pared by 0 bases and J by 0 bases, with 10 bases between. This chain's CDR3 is CASSLDSQSSYEQYF. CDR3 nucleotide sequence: TGCGCCAGCAGCTTGGACAGCCAGAGCTCCTACGAGCAGTACTTC.

The CDR3 sequence: CAWSSGSHEQYF. CDR3 DNA sequence: TGTGCCTGGAGTTCTGGATCCCACGAGCAGTACTTC. The chain employs TRBV30 and TRBJ2-7; no reliable D call. Germline V gene lookup returns CDR1 GTSNPN and CDR2 SVGIG (reference sequence). The CDR3 length is 12 residues. Deletions cut 2 bases from V and 5 bases from J, with 10 bases between.

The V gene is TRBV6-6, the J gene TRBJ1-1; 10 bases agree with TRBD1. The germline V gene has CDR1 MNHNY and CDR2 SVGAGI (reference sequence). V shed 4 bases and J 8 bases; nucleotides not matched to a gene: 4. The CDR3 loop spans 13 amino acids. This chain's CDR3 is CASSWTGGSEAFF. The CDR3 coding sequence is TGTGCCAGCAGTTGGACAGGGGGGTCGGAAGCTTTCTTT.

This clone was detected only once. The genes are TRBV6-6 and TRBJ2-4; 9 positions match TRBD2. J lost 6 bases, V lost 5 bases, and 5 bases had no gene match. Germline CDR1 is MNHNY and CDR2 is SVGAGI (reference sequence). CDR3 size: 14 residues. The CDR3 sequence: CASSALSGRNIQYF. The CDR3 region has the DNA TGTGCCAGCAGTGCCCTTAGCGGGAGAAACATTCAGTACTTC.

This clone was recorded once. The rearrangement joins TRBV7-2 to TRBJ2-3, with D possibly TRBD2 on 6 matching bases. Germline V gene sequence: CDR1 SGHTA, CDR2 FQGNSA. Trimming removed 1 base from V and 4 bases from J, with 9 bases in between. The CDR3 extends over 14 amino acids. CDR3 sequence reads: CASSLGLEADTQYF. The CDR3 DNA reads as TGTGCCAGCAGCTTAGGACTAGAGGCAGATACGCAGTATTTT.

The CDR3 is CASSLGGDSSHGYTF. For the CDR3, the DNA is TGTGCCAGCAGTTTGGGGGGGGACTCCAGTCATGGCTACACCTTC. V usage is TRBV28 and J usage is TRBJ1-2, with TRBD1 as a possible D gene (5 bases). Germline-derived CDR1 and CDR2 are MDHEN and SYDVKM. The CDR3 totals 15 residues. Trimming removed 3 bases from V and 6 bases from J, with 17 bases in between.

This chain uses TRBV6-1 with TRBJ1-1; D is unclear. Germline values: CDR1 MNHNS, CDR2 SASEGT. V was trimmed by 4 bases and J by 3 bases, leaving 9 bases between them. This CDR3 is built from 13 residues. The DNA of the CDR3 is TGTGCCAGCAGTGCTAACGGCCACACTGAAGCTTTCTTT. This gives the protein CASSANGHTEAFF.

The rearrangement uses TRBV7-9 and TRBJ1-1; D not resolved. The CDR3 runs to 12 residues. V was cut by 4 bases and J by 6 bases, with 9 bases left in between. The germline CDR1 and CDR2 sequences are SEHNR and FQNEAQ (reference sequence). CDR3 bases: TGTGCCAGCAGCTCCGGACGGTCTGAAGCTTTCTTT. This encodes CASSSGRSEAFF. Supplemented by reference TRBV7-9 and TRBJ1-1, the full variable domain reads DTGVSQNPRHKITKRGQNVTFRCDPISEHNRLYWYRQTLGQGPEFLTYFQNEAQLEKSRLLSDRFSAERPKGSFSTLEIQRTEQGDSAMYLCASSSGRSEAFFGQGTRLTVV.

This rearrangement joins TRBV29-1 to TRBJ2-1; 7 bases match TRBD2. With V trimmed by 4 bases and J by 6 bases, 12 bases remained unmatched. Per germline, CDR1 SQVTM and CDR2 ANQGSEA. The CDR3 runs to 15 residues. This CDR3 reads CSVGRERDWTNEQFF. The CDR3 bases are TGCAGCGTTGGAAGAGAGCGGGATTGGACCAATGAGCAGTTCTTC.

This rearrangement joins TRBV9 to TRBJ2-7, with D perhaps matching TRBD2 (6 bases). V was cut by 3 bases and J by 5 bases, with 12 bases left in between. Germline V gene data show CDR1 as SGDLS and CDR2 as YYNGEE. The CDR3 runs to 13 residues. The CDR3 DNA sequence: TGTGCCAGCAGCGGGGGGACTTTCGACGAGCAGTACTTC. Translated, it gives CASSGGTFDEQYF.

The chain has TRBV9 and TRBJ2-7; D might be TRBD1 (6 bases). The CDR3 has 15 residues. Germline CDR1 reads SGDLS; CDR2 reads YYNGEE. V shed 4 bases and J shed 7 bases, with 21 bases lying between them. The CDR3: CASSSGAPLGGEQYF. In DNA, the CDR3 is TGTGCCAGCAGCTCAGGGGCTCCCCTGGGTGGTGAGCAGTACTTC. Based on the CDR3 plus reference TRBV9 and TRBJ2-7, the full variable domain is DSGVTQTPKHLITATGQRVTLRCSPRSGDLSVYWYQQSLDQGLQFLIQYYNGEERAKGNILERFSAQQFPDLHSELNLSSLELGDSALYFCASSSGAPLGGEQYFGPGTRLTVT.

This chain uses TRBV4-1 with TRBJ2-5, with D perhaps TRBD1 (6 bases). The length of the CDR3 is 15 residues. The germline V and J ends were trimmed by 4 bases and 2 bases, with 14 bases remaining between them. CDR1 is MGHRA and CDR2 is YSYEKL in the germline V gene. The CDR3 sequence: CASSPGPDRQETQYF. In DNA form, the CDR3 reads TGCGCCAGCAGCCCAGGACCCGACAGGCAAGAGACCCAGTACTTC.

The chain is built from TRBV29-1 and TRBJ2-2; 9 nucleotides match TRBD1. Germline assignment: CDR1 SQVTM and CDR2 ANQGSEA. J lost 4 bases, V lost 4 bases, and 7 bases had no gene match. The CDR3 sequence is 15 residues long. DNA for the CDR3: TGCAGCGTTGCCGGGACAGGGTGGTTCACCGGGGAGCTGTTTTTT. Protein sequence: CSVAGTGWFTGELFF.

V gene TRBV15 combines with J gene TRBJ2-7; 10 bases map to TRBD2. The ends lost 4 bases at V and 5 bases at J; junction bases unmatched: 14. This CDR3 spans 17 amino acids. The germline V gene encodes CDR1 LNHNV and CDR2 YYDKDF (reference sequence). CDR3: CATSTGTSAYGGDEQYF. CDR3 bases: TGTGCCACCAGCACTGGGACTAGCGCCTACGGGGGGGACGAGCAGTACTTC.

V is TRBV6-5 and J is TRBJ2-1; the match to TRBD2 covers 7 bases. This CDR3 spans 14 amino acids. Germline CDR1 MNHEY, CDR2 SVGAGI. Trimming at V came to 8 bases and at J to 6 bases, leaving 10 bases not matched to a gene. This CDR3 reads CASQGTSERNEQFF. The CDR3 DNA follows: TGTGCCAGCCAGGGCACTAGCGAACGCAATGAGCAGTTCTTC.

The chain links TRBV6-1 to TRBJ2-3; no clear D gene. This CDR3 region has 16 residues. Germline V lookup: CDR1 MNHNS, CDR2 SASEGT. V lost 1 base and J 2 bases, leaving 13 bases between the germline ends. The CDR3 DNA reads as TGTGCCAGCAGTGAAGAGGGCACAATTTACACAGATACGCAGTATTTT. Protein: CASSEEGTIYTDTQYF.

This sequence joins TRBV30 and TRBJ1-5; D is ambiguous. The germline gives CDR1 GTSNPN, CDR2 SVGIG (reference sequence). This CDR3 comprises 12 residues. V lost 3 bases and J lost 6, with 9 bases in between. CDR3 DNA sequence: TGTGCCTGGAGCCACCCTCCTCAGCCCCAGCATTTT. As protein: CAWSHPPQPQHF.